This T cell receptor (beta chain) comes out of a study of T cell repertoires in cytomegalovirus infection. TCRdb redid the calling of the reads with MiXCR, one entry per CDR3 protein. The data show over 200,000 distinct CDR3 sequences, around 15% seen once. This clonotype was seen a handful of times. In germline, CDR1 is MGHDK, CDR2 SYGVNS. Germline trimming cut 4 bases from V and 6 bases from J; bases unmatched to any gene: 6. This CDR3 spans 15 amino acids. The receptor was isolated from a human donor in good health (CMV status not recorded). Some clones in this sample may be carry-over from other donors' samples. J is TRBJ2-3 and V is TRBV25-1; 11 bases line up with TRBD1. Specimen: PBMCs. The CDR3 spells CASSVAGTGGDTQYF. The CDR3 nucleotides read TGTGCCAGCAGTGTCGCGGGGACAGGGGGTGATACGCAGTATTTT.